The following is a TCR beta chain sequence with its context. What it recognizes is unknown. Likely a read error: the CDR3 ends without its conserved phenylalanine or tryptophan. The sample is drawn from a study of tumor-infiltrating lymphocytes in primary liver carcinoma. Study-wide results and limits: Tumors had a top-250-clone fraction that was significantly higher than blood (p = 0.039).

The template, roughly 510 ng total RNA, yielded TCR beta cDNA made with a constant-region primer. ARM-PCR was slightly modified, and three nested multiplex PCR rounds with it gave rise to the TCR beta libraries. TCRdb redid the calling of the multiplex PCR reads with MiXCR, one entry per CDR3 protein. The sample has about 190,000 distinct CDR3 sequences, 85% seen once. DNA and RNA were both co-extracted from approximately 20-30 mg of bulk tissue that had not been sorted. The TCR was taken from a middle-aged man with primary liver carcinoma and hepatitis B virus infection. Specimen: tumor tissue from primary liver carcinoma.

CDR3: CASSLDRGGNKQFL. CDR3 nucleotide sequence: TGCGCCAGCAGTCTGGACAGGGGGGGGAATAAGCAGTTCCTC. V and J are TRBV4-3 and TRBJ2-1; 10 bases fit TRBD1. Trimming took 6 bases from V and 11 from J; bases not matched to a gene: 10. The CDR3 extends over 14 amino acids. Per the germline V gene, CDR1 is LGHNA and CDR2 is YSLEER.